This T cell receptor (beta chain) appears in the sequencing data of a study of blood T cell repertoires in COVID-19. Study overall: Some COVID-19 samples were acute and others convalescent; all came from the United States, Italy and Spain. PBMCs, B-cell-depleted T cells, or T cells provided the cDNA or gDNA that made up the material.

How the authors handled the data: It was from reference gene primer amplification that nucleated cell counts were estimated. Sequenced by immunoSEQ multiplex PCR; TCRdb stores in-frame clones only, minus some. The D gene and trimming were derived from the DNA, and the V and J assignments and clone size from that table. The sample shows over 100,000 clones, around 80% of them seen only once. Germline CDR1 reads KGHSH; CDR2 reads LQKENI. This CDR3 is built from 12 residues. The ends lost 3 bases at V and 6 bases at J; junction bases unmatched: 1. This TCR derives from a human donor in a cohort sampled during active or convalescent COVID-19. This sequence joins TRBV18 and TRBJ1-1, with TRBD1 matching 7 bases. Sequenced input: peripheral blood. CDR3 in amino acids: CASSPDRAEAFF. CDR3 nucleotides: TGTGCCAGCTCACCCGACAGGGCTGAAGCTTTCTTT. Together with reference TRBV18 and TRBJ1-1, the CDR3 gives the full variable domain: NAGVMQNPRHLVRRRGQEARLRCSPMKGHSHVYWYRQLPEEGLKFMVYLQKENIIDESGMPKERFSAEFPKEGPSILRIQQVVRGDSAAYFCASSPDRAEAFFGQGTRLTVV.